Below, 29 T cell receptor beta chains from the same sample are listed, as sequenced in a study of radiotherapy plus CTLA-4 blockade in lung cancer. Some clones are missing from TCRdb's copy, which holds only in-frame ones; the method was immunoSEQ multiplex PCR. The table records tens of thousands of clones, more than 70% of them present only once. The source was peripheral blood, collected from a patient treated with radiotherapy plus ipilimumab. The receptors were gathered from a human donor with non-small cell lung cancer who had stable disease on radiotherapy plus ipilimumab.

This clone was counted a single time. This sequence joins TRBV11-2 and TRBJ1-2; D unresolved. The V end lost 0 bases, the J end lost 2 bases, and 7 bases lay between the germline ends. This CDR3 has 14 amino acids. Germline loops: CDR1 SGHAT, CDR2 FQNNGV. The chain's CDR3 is CASSLDRTNYGYTF. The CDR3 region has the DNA TGTGCCAGCAGCTTAGATCGAACCAACTATGGCTACACCTTC.

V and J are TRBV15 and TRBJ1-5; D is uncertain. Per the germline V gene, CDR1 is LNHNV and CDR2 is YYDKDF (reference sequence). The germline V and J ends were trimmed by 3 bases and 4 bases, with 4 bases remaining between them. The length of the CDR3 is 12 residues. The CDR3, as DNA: TGTGCCACCAGCAGGGTAAATCAGCCCCAGCATTTT. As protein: CATSRVNQPQHF.

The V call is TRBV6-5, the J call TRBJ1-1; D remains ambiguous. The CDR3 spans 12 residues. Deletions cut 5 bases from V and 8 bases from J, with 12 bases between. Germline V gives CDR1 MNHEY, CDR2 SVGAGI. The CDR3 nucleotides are TGTGCCAGCAGTCTGAGAGGTCGGGAAGCTTTCTTT. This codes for CASSLRGREAFF.

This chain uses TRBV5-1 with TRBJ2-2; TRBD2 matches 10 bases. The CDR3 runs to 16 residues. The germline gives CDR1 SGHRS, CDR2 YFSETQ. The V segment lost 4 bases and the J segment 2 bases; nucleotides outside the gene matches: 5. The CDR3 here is CASSTLAGGNTGELFF. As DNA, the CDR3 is TGCGCCAGCAGCACCTTAGCGGGGGGCAACACCGGGGAGCTGTTTTTT. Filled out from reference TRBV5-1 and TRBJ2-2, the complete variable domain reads KAGVTQTPRYLIKTRGQQVTLSCSPISGHRSVSWYQQTPGQGLQFLFEYFSETQRNKGNFPGRFSGRQFSNSRSEMNVSTLELGDSALYLCASSTLAGGNTGELFFGEGSRLTVL.

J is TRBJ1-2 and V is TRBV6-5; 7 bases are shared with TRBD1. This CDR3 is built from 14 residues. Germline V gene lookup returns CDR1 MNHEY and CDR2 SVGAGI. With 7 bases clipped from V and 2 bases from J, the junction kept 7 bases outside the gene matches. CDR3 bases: TGTGCCAGCATTCCCACGACAGGGAACTATGGCTACACCTTC. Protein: CASIPTTGNYGYTF.

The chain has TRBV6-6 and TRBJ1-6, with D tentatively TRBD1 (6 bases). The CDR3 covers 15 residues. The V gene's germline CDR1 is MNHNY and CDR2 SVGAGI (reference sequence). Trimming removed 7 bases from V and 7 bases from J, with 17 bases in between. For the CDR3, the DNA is TGTGCCAGCATCAGCTCCGGGACAACCAATTCACCCCTCCACTTT. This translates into CASISSGTTNSPLHF.

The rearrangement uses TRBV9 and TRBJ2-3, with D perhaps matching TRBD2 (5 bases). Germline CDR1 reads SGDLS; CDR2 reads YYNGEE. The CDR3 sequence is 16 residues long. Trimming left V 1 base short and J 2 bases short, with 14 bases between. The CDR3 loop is CASSVHPGTATDTQYF. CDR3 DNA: TGTGCCAGCAGCGTACACCCGGGAACAGCCACAGATACGCAGTATTTT.

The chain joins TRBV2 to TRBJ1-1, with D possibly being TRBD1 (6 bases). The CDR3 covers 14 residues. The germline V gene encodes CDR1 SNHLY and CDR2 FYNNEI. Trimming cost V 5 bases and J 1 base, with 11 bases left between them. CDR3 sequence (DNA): TGTGCCAGCAGTTTAACGACAGGGAACACTGAAGCTTTCTTT. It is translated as CASSLTTGNTEAFF.

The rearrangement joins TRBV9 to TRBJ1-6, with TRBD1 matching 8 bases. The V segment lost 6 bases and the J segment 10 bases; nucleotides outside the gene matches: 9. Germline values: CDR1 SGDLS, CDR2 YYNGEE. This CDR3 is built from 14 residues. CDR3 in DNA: TGTGCCAGCACCGTCGGACAGGGACTATCACCCCTCCACTTT. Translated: CASTVGQGLSPLHF.

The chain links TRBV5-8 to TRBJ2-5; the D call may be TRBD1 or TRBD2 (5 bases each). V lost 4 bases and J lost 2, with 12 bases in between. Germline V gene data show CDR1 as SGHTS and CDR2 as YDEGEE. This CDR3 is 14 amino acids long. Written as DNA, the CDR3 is TGTGCCAGCAGCCCAGGGACGGGACAAGAGACCCAGTACTTC. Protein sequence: CASSPGTGQETQYF.

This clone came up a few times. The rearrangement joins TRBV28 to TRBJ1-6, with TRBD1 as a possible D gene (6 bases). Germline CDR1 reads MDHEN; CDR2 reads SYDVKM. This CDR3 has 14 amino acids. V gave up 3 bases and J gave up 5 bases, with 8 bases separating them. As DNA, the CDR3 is TGTGCCAGCAGTTTTGGGACACATAATTCACCCCTCCACTTT. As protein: CASSFGTHNSPLHF.

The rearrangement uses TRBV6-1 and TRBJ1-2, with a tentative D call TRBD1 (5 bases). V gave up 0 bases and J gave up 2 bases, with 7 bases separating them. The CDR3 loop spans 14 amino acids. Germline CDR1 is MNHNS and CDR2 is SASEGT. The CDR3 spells CASSEAGANYGYTF. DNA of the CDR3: TGTGCCAGCAGTGAAGCAGGGGCAAACTATGGCTACACCTTC.

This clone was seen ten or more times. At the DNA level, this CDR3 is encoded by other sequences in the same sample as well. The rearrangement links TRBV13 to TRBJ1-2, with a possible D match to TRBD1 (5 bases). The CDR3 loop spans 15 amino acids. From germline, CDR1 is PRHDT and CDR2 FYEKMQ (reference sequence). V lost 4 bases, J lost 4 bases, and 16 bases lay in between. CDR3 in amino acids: CASSSGPGGGYGYTF. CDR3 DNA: TGTGCCAGCAGCTCGGGCCCGGGGGGGGGCTATGGCTACACCTTC.

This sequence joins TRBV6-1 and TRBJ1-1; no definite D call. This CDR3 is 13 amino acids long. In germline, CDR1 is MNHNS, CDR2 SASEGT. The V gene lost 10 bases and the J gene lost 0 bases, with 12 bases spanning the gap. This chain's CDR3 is CAIFGELNTEAFF. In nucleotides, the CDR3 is TGTGCCATTTTCGGGGAATTGAACACTGAAGCTTTCTTT.

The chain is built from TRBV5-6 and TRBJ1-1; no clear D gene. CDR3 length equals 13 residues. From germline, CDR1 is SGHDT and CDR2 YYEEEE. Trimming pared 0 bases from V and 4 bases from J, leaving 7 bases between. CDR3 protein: CASSLVVGTEAFF. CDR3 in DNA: TGTGCCAGCAGCTTGGTGGTAGGCACTGAAGCTTTCTTT.

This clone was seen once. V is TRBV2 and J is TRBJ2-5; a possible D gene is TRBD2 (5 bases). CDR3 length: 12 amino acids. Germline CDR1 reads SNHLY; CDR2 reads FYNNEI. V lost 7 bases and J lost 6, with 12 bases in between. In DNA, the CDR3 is TGTGCCAGCACCTCCTCGGGGAAGACCCAGTACTTC. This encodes CASTSSGKTQYF. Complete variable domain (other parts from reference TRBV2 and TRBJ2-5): EPEVTQTPSHQVTQMGQEVILRCVPISNHLYFYWYRQILGQKVEFLVSFYNNEISEKSEIFDDQFSVERPDGSNFTLKIRSTKLEDSAMYFCASTSSGKTQYFGPGTRLLVL.

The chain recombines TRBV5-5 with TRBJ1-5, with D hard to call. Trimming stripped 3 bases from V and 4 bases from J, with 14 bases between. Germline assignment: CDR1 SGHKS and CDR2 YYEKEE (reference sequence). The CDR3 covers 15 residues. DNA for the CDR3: TGTGCCAGCAGCTCCAATGGGCAGGTGAATCAGCCCCAGCATTTT. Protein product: CASSSNGQVNQPQHF.

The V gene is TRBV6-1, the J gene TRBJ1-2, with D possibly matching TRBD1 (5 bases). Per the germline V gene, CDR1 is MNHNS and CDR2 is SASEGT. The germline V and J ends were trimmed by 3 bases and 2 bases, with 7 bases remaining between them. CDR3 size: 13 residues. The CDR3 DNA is TGTGCCAGCAGTGAGGGGGTCAACTATGGCTACACCTTC. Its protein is CASSEGVNYGYTF.

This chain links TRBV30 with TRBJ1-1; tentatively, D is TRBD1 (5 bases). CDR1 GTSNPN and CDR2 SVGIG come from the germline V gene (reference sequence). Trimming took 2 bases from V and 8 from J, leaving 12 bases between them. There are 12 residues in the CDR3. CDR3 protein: CAWSRGTREAFF. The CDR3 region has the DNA TGTGCCTGGAGTCGAGGGACTCGAGAAGCTTTCTTT.

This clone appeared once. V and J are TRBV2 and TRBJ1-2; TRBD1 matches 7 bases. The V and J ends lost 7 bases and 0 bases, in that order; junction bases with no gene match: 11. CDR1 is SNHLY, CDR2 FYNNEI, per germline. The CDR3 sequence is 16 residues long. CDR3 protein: CASTITGDSPNYGYTF. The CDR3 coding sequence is TGTGCCAGCACCATTACTGGGGACAGTCCTAACTATGGCTACACCTTC. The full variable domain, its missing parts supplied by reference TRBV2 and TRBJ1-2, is EPEVTQTPSHQVTQMGQEVILRCVPISNHLYFYWYRQILGQKVEFLVSFYNNEISEKSEIFDDQFSVERPDGSNFTLKIRSTKLEDSAMYFCASTITGDSPNYGYTFGSGTRLTVV.

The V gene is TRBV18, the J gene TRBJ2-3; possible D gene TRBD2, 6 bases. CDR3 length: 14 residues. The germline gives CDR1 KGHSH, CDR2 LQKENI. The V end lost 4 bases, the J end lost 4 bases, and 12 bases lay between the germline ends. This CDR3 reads CASSRSRGADTQYF. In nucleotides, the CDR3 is TGTGCCAGCTCACGGTCGCGGGGAGCAGATACGCAGTATTTT.

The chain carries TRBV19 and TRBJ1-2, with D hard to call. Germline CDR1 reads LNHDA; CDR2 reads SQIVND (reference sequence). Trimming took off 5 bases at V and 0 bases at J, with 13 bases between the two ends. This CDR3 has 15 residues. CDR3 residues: CASSLNPQTNYGYTF. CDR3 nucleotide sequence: TGTGCCAGTAGTCTCAACCCTCAGACTAACTATGGCTACACCTTC.

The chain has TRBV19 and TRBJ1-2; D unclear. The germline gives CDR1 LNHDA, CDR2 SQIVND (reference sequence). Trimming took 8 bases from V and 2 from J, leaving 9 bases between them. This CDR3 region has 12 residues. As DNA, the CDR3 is TGTGCCAGTCACGGGATCAACTATGGCTACACCTTC. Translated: CASHGINYGYTF.

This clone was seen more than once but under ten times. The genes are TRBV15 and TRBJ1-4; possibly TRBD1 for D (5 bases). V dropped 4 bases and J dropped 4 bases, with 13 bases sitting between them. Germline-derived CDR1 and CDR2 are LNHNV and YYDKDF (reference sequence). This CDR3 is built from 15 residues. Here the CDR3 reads CATSKWTRGNEKLFF. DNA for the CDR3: TGTGCCACCAGCAAATGGACACGGGGTAATGAAAAACTGTTTTTT.

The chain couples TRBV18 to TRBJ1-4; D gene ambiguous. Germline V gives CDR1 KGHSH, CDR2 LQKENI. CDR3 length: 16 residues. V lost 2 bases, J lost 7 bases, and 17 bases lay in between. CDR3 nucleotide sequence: TGTGCCAGCTCACCAAGTTACGGGGATGCGGGTGAAAAACTGTTTTTT. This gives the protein CASSPSYGDAGEKLFF.

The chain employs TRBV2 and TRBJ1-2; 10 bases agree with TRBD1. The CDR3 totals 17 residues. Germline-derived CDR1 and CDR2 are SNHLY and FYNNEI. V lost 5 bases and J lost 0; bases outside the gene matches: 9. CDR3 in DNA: TGTGCCAGCAGTAACCGGGACAGGGGAGATCCTAACTATGGCTACACCTTC. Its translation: CASSNRDRGDPNYGYTF.

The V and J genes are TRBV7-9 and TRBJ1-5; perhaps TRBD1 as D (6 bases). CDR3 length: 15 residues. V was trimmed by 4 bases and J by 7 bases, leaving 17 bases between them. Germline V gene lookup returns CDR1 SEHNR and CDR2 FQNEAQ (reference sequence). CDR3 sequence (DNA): TGTGCCAGCAGCTCAATGGGGGCGGGAAGCCAGCCCCAGCATTTT. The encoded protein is CASSSMGAGSQPQHF.

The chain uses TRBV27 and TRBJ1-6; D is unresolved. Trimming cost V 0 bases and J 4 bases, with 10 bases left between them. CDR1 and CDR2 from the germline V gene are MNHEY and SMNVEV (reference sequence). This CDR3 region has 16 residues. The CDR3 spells CASSLSVAAYNSPLHF. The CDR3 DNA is TGTGCCAGCAGTTTATCCGTGGCAGCTTATAATTCACCCCTCCACTTT.

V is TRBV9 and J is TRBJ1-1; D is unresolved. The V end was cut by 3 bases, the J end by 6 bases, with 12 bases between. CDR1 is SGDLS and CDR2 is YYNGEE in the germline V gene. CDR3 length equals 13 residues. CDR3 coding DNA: TGTGCCAGCAGCGGAAAAGGTTTAGCTGAAGCTTTCTTT. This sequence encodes CASSGKGLAEAFF.